These T cell receptor beta chains were read from a single sample in a study of T cell responses to AZD1222 COVID-19 vaccine. The protocol was immunoSEQ multiplex PCR, while the TCRdb copy is restricted to in-frame clones and leaves out a portion. This table holds over 150,000 clones, around nine tenths found once. The material was peripheral blood, obtained 28 days after the second AZD1222 dose. Receptors were obtained from an adult who received the AZD1222 COVID-19 vaccine. CDR3s include the opening cysteine and the closing phenylalanine or tryptophan. The D gene is left open where the match is weak. Only some rows state a clone size, as once, few, many or a class for expanded clones.

clone_size	j_call	d_call	v_call	cdr3_aa	cdr3_nt
NA	TRBJ2-2	TRBD1	TRBV24-1	CATRGQGGNTGELFF	TGTGCCACCCGGGGACAGGGGGGGAACACCGGGGAGCTGTTTTTT
NA	TRBJ1-2	TRBD1	TRBV5-4	CASSPPRGSYGYTF	TGTGCCAGCAGCCCCCCCAGGGGGTCCTATGGCTACACCTTC
NA	TRBJ1-1	TRBD1	TRBV18	CASSPSLRDRHHTEAFF	TGTGCCAGCTCACCAAGCTTACGGGACAGACATCACACTGAAGCTTTCTTT
NA	TRBJ2-7	NA	TRBV4-3	CASSQDHGHREQYF	TGCGCCAGCAGCCAAGATCATGGCCACCGCGAGCAGTACTTC
NA	TRBJ1-3	NA	TRBV2	CASSETRGLGNTIYF	TGTGCCAGCAGTGAAACGAGGGGGTTGGGAAACACCATATATTTT
NA	TRBJ2-6	NA	TRBV7-2	CASSWPGKSGANVLTF	TGTGCCAGCAGTTGGCCGGGGAAGTCTGGGGCCAACGTCCTGACTTTC
NA	TRBJ1-1	NA	TRBV5-6	CASSLVGDTEAFF	TGTGCCAGCAGCTTGGTAGGTGACACTGAAGCTTTCTTT
NA	TRBJ2-1	NA	TRBV5-4	CASSLAGGWTYNEQFF	TGTGCCAGCAGCTTGGCGGGCGGGTGGACCTACAATGAGCAGTTCTTC
NA	TRBJ1-5	NA	TRBV6-6	CASSPRDGRGNQPQHF	TGTGCCAGCAGTCCCCGGGACGGGCGTGGCAATCAGCCCCAGCATTTT
once	TRBJ2-5	NA	TRBV4-2	CASSQAEGEETQYF	TGTGCCAGCAGCCAAGCGGAAGGGGAAGAGACCCAGTACTTC
NA	TRBJ1-1	NA	TRBV5-6	CASSLGDTEAFF	TGTGCCAGCAGCTTAGGAGACACTGAAGCTTTCTTT